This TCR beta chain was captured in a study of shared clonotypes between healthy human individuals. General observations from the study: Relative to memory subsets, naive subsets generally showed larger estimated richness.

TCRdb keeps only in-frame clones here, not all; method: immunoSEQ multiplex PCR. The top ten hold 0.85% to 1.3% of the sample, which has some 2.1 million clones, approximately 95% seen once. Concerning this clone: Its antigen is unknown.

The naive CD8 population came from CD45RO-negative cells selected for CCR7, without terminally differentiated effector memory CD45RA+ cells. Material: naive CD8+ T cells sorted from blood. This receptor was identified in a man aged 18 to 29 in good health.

The DNA of the CDR3 is TGTGCCAGCAGCTTGGACAGTGAAGCTTTCTTT. This sequence encodes CASSLDSEAFF. This rearrangement joins TRBV11-2 to TRBJ1-1; tentatively, D is TRBD1 (6 bases). This CDR3 comprises 11 residues. Germline assignment: CDR1 SGHAT and CDR2 FQNNGV. The germline V and J ends were trimmed by 3 bases and 7 bases, with 6 bases remaining between them.